Sequencing of this T cell receptor beta chain was carried out in a study of blood T cell repertoires in COVID-19. Looking at the study overall: The United States, Italy and Spain were the sources of the acute and convalescent COVID-19 samples.

Assay: immunoSEQ multiplex PCR; the TCRdb copy retains only in-frame clones and omits some. The sample has tens of thousands of clones; approximately 79% are singletons. This TCR came from a man in his 70s with acute or convalescent COVID-19. Sequencing input: peripheral blood.

The CDR3 bases are TGTGCCACCAGTCCTCCGCAGGGGGCAAGCTCTGGGGCCAACGTCCTGACTTTC. It encodes CATSPPQGASSGANVLTF. The rearrangement joins TRBV24-1 to TRBJ2-6; 8 bases are shared with TRBD1. Germline trimming cut 6 bases from V and 0 bases from J; bases unmatched to any gene: 9. The CDR3 totals 18 residues. Looked up from germline, CDR1 is KGHDR and CDR2 is SFDVKD.